This entry lists 7 T cell receptor beta chains sequenced from one sample in a study of CD8 T cells in ankylosing spondylitis. TCRdb itself ran the 5' RACE reads through MiXCR, one entry per CDR3 protein. The table lists a few hundred thousand distinct CDR3 sequences, about a fifth of them singletons. These receptors have no identified antigens. Study-wide points: Seemingly distinctive of ankylosing spondylitis blood was a TCR beta motif formed by eight highly homologous variants.

Sequencing was performed on blood, either unsorted or a sorted T cell fraction (not recorded which). These receptors all stem from a male donor with ankylosing spondylitis.

The chain couples TRBV29-1 to TRBJ2-7, with D possibly matching TRBD1 (6 bases). Germline lookup yields CDR1 SQVTM and CDR2 ANQGSEA. V lost 4 bases to trimming and J lost 5 bases, with 12 bases between them. This CDR3 contains 12 residues. The CDR3 spells CSVGQVGNEQYF. CDR3 DNA sequence: TGCAGCGTTGGACAGGTCGGGAACGAGCAGTACTTC.

This clonotype was seen only a few times. The gene calls are TRBV7-2 and TRBJ1-6; D unclear. Germline V gene sequence: CDR1 SGHTA, CDR2 FQGNSA. This CDR3 has 14 residues. V gave up 3 bases and J gave up 8 bases, with 11 bases separating them. The CDR3 DNA follows: TGTGCCAGCAGCTTGGAGTCGGCGTATTCACCCCTCCACTTT. It is translated as CASSLESAYSPLHF.

There are a few counts of this clonotype. This chain uses TRBV6-2 or TRBV6-3 with TRBJ2-4; TRBD2 agrees at 14 bases. The CDR3 is 18 amino acids. Germline trimming cut 5 bases from V and 5 bases from J; bases unmatched to any gene: 11. CDR1 is MNHEY and CDR2 is SVGEGT in the germline V gene. As DNA, the CDR3 is TGTGCCAGCAGTCCAGGGACTAGCGGGAGATTTTATGAAAACATTCAGTACTTC. It yields the protein CASSPGTSGRFYENIQYF.

This clonotype has a handful of counts. The CDR3 region has the DNA TGTGCCAGCAGCGTAGACAGCCTGGACCCCTACGAGCAGTACTTC. Protein: CASSVDSLDPYEQYF. The V call is TRBV9, the J call TRBJ2-7, with D uncertain. The germline CDR1 and CDR2 sequences are SGDLS and YYNGEE. Between the trimmed V and J ends, which lost 0 bases and 2 bases, there was a span of 12 bases. CDR3 size: 15 residues.

This clonotype was seen only a few times. This chain joins TRBV28 and TRBJ2-3; D is uncertain. V shed 2 bases and J shed 3 bases, with 12 bases lying between them. In germline, CDR1 is MDHEN, CDR2 SYDVKM. The CDR3 consists of 15 residues. This CDR3 is CASSLTAGTTDTQYF. Written as DNA, the CDR3 is TGTGCCAGCAGTTTAACGGCAGGAACAACAGATACGCAGTATTTT.

This clonotype showed up just a few times. The CDR3 coding sequence is TGTGCCAGCTCACCCCGGGACAGTCAATCTGAAGCTTTCTTT. This translates into CASSPRDSQSEAFF. This rearrangement joins TRBV18 to TRBJ1-1; TRBD1 agrees at 7 bases. From germline, CDR1 is KGHSH and CDR2 LQKENI. The V gene end was trimmed by 3 bases and the J gene end by 6 bases; junction bases not matched to a gene: 7. The CDR3 is 14 residues long. Supplemented by reference TRBV18 and TRBJ1-1, the full variable domain reads NAGVMQNPRHLVRRRGQEARLRCSPMKGHSHVYWYRQLPEEGLKFMVYLQKENIIDESGMPKERFSAEFPKEGPSILRIQQVVRGDSAAYFCASSPRDSQSEAFFGQGTRLTVV.

This clonotype was counted only a few times. The chain recombines TRBV4-1 with TRBJ2-7; maybe TRBD2 (5 bases). The V gene lost 0 bases and the J gene lost 4 bases, with 13 bases spanning the gap. CDR3 length equals 15 residues. Germline CDR1 is MGHRA and CDR2 is YSYEKL. Here the CDR3 reads CASSQDRLASYEQYF. In DNA form, the CDR3 reads TGCGCCAGCAGCCAAGATAGGCTAGCTAGTTACGAGCAGTACTTC.